The source of this T cell receptor (beta chain) is a study of hypomethylating agent response in myelodysplastic syndrome (dated by TCRdb to the early 2020s). Context from the whole study: The hypomethylating agents azacitidine (most of the 11) or decitabine (3 of 11) were used to treat the patients. The cohort was composed of fewer than ten male and a couple of female myelodysplastic syndrome patients. Patients had a mean age of approximately 69 +/- 5.7 years, and a diploid cytogenetic profile was the most common. TET2 was the most frequent mutation, present in about 45% of the 11 patients. Roughly 6 patients responded with complete response or hematologic improvement, and roughly 5 patients were non-responders. Response was defined as complete response or hematologic improvement, and patients who met neither criterion were classified as non-responders. Broader findings and caveats from the paper: Novel clonotypes were found to emerge more often in responders, whereas more contracted clonotypes were observed in non-responders after treatment. Only ten to twelve patients were analyzed, making the cohort small. No significant change in richness, rarefaction diversity or clonality was detected after hypomethylating agent treatment, either across all patients or within response groups. Because the healthy control donors and the MDS patients were not matched by age, the comparison between MDS and healthy samples could have been affected. Whether the shared GLIPH2 clusters possibly recognize novel MDS antigens was not confirmed and still needs to be tested experimentally.

Library preparation employed the immunoSEQ multiplex PCR assay. Survey resolution was used, with two replicates of approximately 200 ng each, totaling approximately 400 ng of DNA per sample. The hsTCRB kit detected rearranged TCRB sequences in genomic DNA using multiplex PCR primers targeting V and J genes. The first PCR used the QIAGEN Multiplex PCR Kit for about 30 cycles to amplify the CDR3 region. Sample barcodes and Illumina adapters were attached to each replicate during a second PCR lasting roughly 8 cycles. Pooled libraries were quantified with a QuantStudio 6 and the KAPA library quantification kit. Around 14 pM of pooled libraries went onto an Illumina MiSeq for sequencing, using single-end reads of 156 cycles plus an index read of 15 cycles. The paper's data handling went like this. Of roughly 180,000 unique clonotypes, roughly 1.8% were flagged by VDJdb annotation as previously reported viral-epitope-specific. Raw reads were processed into normalized, annotated TCRB repertoires with the immunoSEQ Data Assistant and immunoSEQ Analyzer. BioAnalyzer and version 0.6.5 of the immunarch R package were the tools used for clonotype analysis. Richness was estimated after downsampling every repertoire to the clone count of the smallest repertoire. Clonotypes were sorted into expanded, contracted or novel categories with Fisher's exact tests, where novel meant the clonotype had zero frequency before treatment. Significantly changed CDR3 beta sequences were clustered with GLIPH2 using simulation_depth=1000 and kmer_min_depth=3, and CDR3s shorter than five residues were excluded. In its TCRdb copy, this immuneACCESS table keeps in-frame sequences only and misses some clones. Where compared with another copy, unresolved V genes explain less than half of these, and the others have no known cause. From that table come the V and J calls and clone size; the DNA was used to work out D and trimming. The sample has about 2,800 clones on record, approximately 81% of them singletons. Approximately 30% of the sample is in the top ten clones.

T-cell subsets were not sorted, so the analysis was performed on bulk bone marrow. TCR beta CDR3 regions were immunosequenced from bone marrow of roughly 11 myelodysplastic syndrome patients before and after hypomethylating agent therapy. For longitudinal repertoire tracking, a baseline bone marrow plus two to three bone marrows at different post-treatment timepoints were contributed by each patient. Genomic DNA was isolated from whole bone marrow, and DNA quality was assessed with TapeStation, NanoDrop OneC and PicoGreen assays. In regard to this clone: The specificity of this receptor is unknown. Qualities for individual bases were not recorded, and no much larger clone is one base off.

Looking up the germline V gene (reference sequence) yields CDR1 MNHNY and CDR2 SVGAGI. Taken from cysteine to phenylalanine, the CDR3 has 15 residues. Only CDR3 DNA is held: 45 bases, read in frame from base 1. Here V drops 4 bases and J drops 2 bases, and the junction holds 2 bases not matched to any gene. The clonotype was recovered from a human donor with myelodysplastic syndrome. The chain couples TRBV6-6 to TRBJ1-5; 10 central bases correspond to TRBD1. The sample in question was bone marrow, obtained before or after starting hypomethylating agent treatment for myelodysplastic syndrome (not recorded which). At the DNA level, the sequence is TGTGCCAGCAGTTTTGGACAGGGGGGCAATCAGCCCCAGCATTTT. It specifies CASSFGQGGNQPQHF.